This T cell receptor beta chain stems from a study of T-cell reconstitution after alpha-beta-depleted transplantation in children. Regarding the study as a whole: One year after transplant, T-cell counts and diversity came mostly from newly produced T cells. Several hundred expanded graft clones reportedly supplied alpha-beta T cells about two months after transplant.

The germline gives CDR1 MNHEY, CDR2 SMNVEV (reference sequence). V shed 3 bases and J shed 4 bases, with 13 bases lying between them. CDR3 size: 14 residues. Unique molecular identifiers featured in how the TCRbeta library was prepared. TCRdb re-analysed the PCR reads in MiXCR, keeping a single row per CDR3 protein. Of over 200,000 distinct CDR3 sequences listed, around 8.4% are singletons. As regards this clonotype: Its antigen remains unidentified.

This chain uses TRBV27 with TRBJ2-7, with D tentatively TRBD1 or TRBD2 (6 bases each). The specimen was PBMCs, mostly from graft donor cells, collected 360 days after TCRalphabeta/CD19-depleted stem cell transplant. This clonotype was sampled from a male patient aged 2 to 9 who had a stem cell transplant for acute myeloid leukemia, so the T cells may come from the graft donor. This chain's CDR3 is CASSLGGIGYEQYF. CDR3 coding DNA: TGTGCCAGCAGTTTGGGGGGCATCGGGTACGAGCAGTACTTC.